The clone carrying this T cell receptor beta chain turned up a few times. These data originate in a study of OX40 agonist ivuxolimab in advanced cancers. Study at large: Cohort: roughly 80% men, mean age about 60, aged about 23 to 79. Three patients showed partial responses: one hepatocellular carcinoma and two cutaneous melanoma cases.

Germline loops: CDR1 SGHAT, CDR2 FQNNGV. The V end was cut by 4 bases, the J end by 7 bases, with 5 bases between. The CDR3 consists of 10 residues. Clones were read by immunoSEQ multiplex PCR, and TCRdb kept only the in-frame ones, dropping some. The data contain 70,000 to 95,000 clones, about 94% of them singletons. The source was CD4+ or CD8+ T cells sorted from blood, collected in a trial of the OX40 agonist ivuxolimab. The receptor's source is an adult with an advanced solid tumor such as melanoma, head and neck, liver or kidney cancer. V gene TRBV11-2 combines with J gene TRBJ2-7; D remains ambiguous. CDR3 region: CASSYTEQYF. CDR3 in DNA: TGTGCCAGCAGCTACACTGAGCAGTACTTC.